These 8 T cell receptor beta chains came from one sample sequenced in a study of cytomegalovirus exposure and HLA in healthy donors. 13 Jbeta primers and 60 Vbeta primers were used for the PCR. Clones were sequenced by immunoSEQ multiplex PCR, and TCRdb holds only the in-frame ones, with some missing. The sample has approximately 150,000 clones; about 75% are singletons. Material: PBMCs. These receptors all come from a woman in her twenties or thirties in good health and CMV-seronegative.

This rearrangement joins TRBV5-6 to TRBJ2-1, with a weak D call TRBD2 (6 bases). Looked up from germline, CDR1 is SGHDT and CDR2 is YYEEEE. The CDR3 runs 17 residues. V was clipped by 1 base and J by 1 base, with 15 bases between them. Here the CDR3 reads CASSLWRGGNSYNEQFF. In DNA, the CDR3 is TGTGCCAGCAGCTTGTGGCGGGGTGGAAATTCCTACAATGAGCAGTTCTTC.

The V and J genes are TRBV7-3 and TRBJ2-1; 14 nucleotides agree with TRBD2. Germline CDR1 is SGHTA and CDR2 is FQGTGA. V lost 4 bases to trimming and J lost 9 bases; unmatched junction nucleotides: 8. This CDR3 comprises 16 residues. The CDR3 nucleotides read TGTGCCAGCAGCTCTCCGACTAGCGGGGGGGCCTTTGAGCAGTTCTTC. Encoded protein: CASSSPTSGGAFEQFF.

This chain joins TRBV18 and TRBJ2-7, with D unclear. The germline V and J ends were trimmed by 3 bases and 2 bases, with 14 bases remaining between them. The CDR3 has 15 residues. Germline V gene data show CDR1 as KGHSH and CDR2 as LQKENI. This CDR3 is CASSPLVPSAYEQYF. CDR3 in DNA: TGTGCCAGCTCACCTCTAGTCCCAAGTGCCTACGAGCAGTACTTC.

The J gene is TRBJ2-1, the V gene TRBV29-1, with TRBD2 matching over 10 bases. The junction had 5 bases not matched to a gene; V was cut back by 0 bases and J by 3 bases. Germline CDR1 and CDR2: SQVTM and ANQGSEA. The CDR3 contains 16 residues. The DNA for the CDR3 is TGCAGCGTTGAAGATGGTCTAGCGGGGGACTACAATGAGCAGTTCTTC. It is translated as CSVEDGLAGDYNEQFF.

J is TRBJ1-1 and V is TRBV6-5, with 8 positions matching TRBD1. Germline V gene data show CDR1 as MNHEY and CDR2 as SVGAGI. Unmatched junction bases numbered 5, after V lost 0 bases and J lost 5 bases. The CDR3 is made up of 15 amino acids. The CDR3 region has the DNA TGTGCCAGCAGTTACTCGTCCAGGGGGCAAACTGAAGCTTTCTTT. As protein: CASSYSSRGQTEAFF.

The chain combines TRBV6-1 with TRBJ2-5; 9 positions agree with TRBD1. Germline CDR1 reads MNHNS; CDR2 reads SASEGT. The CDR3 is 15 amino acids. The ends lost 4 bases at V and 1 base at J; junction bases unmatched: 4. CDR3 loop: CASSVATGGQETQYF. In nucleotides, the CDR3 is TGTGCCAGCAGTGTCGCGACAGGGGGCCAAGAGACCCAGTACTTC.

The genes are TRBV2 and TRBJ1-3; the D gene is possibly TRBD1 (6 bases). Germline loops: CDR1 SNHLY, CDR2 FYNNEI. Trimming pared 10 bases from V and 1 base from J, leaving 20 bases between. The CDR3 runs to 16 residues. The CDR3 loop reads CATSSGDLESGNTIYF. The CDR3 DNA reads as TGTGCCACCTCTTCAGGGGACCTCGAATCTGGAAACACCATATATTTT.

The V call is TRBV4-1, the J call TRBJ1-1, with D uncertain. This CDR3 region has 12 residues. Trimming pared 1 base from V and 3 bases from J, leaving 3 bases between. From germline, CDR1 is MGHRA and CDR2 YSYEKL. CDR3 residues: CASSQADTEAFF. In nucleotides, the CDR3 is TGCGCCAGCAGCCAAGCGGACACTGAAGCTTTCTTT.